These T cell receptor beta chains were read from a single sample in a study of blood T cell repertoires in COVID-19. Sequencing used immunoSEQ multiplex PCR; TCRdb keeps in-frame clones, though not all of them. The sample includes under 20,000 clones, 65% to 90% of them seen just once. What was sequenced was peripheral blood. The receptors stem from an elderly man with active COVID-19. The CDR3 runs from the conserved cysteine through the conserved F or W. The order of the fields is D gene, J gene, clone size, V gene, CDR3 protein, CDR3 DNA. A D gene is named only where the DNA matches it firmly. The size field is filled for only some rows; it gives once, few, many or a size class.

D gene: TRBD2
J gene: TRBJ2-2
clone size: NA
V gene: TRBV19
CDR3 protein: CASSIEAGTSGRAGGELFF
CDR3 DNA: TGTGCCAGTAGTATAGAGGCTGGGACTAGCGGGAGGGCCGGCGGGGAGCTGTTTTTT

D gene: TRBD1
J gene: TRBJ2-6
clone size: NA
V gene: TRBV7-9
CDR3 protein: CASSLELTGGGSGANVLTF
CDR3 DNA: TGTGCCAGCAGCCTTGAGTTGACAGGGGGCGGATCTGGGGCCAACGTCCTGACTTTC

D gene: NA
J gene: TRBJ2-5
clone size: NA
V gene: TRBV5-8
CDR3 protein: CASSSVETQYF
CDR3 DNA: TGTGCCAGCAGCTCGGTTGAGACCCAGTACTTC

D gene: TRBD1
J gene: TRBJ2-3
clone size: NA
V gene: TRBV19
CDR3 protein: CASKAGTGGSDTQYF
CDR3 DNA: TGTGCCAGCAAAGCCGGGACAGGGGGTTCAGATACGCAGTATTTT

D gene: TRBD1
J gene: TRBJ1-1
clone size: NA
V gene: TRBV5-8
CDR3 protein: CASSLGRGRSNTEAFF
CDR3 DNA: TGTGCCAGCAGCTTGGGGAGGGGGCGATCGAACACTGAAGCTTTCTTT

D gene: NA
J gene: TRBJ2-1
clone size: NA
V gene: TRBV13
CDR3 protein: CASSLGGSGSWQFF
CDR3 DNA: TGTGCCAGCAGCTTAGGTGGTAGCGGCTCTTGGCAGTTCTTC

D gene: NA
J gene: TRBJ2-7
clone size: NA
V gene: TRBV10-1
CDR3 protein: CASDDRPYEQYF
CDR3 DNA: TGCGCCAGCGACGACAGGCCCTACGAGCAGTACTTC

D gene: NA
J gene: TRBJ1-5
clone size: NA
V gene: TRBV2
CDR3 protein: CASSEESGLEHF
CDR3 DNA: TGTGCCAGCAGTGAAGAGTCAGGGCTTGAGCATTTT

D gene: TRBD1
J gene: TRBJ2-7
clone size: once
V gene: TRBV10-3
CDR3 protein: CAISRQGSYEQYF
CDR3 DNA: TGTGCCATCAGTCGACAGGGGAGCTACGAGCAGTACTTC

D gene: NA
J gene: TRBJ2-7
clone size: NA
V gene: TRBV29-1
CDR3 protein: CSVGGISSYEQYF
CDR3 DNA: TGCAGCGTTGGAGGAATCAGCTCCTACGAGCAGTACTTC

D gene: NA
J gene: TRBJ1-3
clone size: NA
V gene: TRBV5-8
CDR3 protein: CASSLASGNTIYF
CDR3 DNA: TGTGCCAGCAGCTTGGCTTCGGGAAACACCATATATTTT

D gene: NA
J gene: TRBJ2-3
clone size: NA
V gene: TRBV5-1
CDR3 protein: CASSLGSTTGTDTQYF
CDR3 DNA: TGCGCCAGCAGCTTGGGGTCCACCACGGGTACAGATACGCAGTATTTT

D gene: TRBD1
J gene: TRBJ2-7
clone size: NA
V gene: TRBV7-8
CDR3 protein: CASSLDGTAYEQYF
CDR3 DNA: TGTGCCAGCAGCTTAGACGGGACAGCTTACGAGCAGTACTTC

D gene: TRBD2
J gene: TRBJ2-1
clone size: NA
V gene: TRBV24-1
CDR3 protein: CATRGGSGGSYNEQFF
CDR3 DNA: TGTGCCACCAGGGGAGGTAGCGGGGGCTCCTACAATGAGCAGTTCTTC

D gene: NA
J gene: TRBJ1-6
clone size: NA
V gene: TRBV27
CDR3 protein: CASSLMYRSNSPLHF
CDR3 DNA: TGTGCCAGCAGTTTAATGTACAGGAGCAATTCACCCCTCCACTTT